This T cell receptor beta chain was sequenced in a study of cytomegalovirus exposure and HLA in healthy donors (dated by TCRdb to about 2017). Context from the whole study: In an earlier analysis of under 600 of the donors, 276 Gb of sequence data and 90 million to 120 million unique TCR beta sequences from about 180 million T cells were reported. About 330 gigabases of sequencing data and about 92 million unique TCR sequences made up an early release that covered approximately 620 HLA-typed donors. Of the approximately 400 genotyped donors, approximately 83% fell in the genetic ancestry cluster associated with self-reported Caucasian donors. The study aimed to test whether signatures of past pathogen exposure could be identified by cataloging public T cell receptors. The study profiled the T cell repertoires of some 610 subjects by immunosequencing and related them to cytomegalovirus serostatus. Besides the first cohort of roughly 700 subjects, a separate validation cohort made up of 120 or so different subjects was used. To predict cytomegalovirus infection status, the study combined high-throughput TCR immunosequencing, statistical association of individual TCRs with disease status, and machine learning. In a later analysis, previously published TCR beta repertoires from 666 donors were re-analyzed and high-resolution HLA genotyping was added so that TCR occurrence patterns could be studied. Rather than drawing on any new phenotypic data, the later analysis identified candidate immune exposures from TCR beta sequences and the way those sequences occurred across donors. An earlier analysis of 587 of the donors used high-throughput TCR beta sequencing to judge whether each TCR beta V gene segment behaved as functional or pseudogenic. Donor age, sex, ethnicity and CMV serostatus were compiled alongside the repertoire data. A later genetic analysis used genome-wide SNP genotypes for about 55% of the 666 donors, treating that subset as a discovery cohort. All discovery cohort repertoires had been generated on a single sequencing platform. HLA typing covered class I and class II loci at four-digit resolution. The number of donors typed differed by locus, with about 629-640 for A, B, C, DRB1 and DQB1, around 500 for DQA1, 606 for DPA1, and some 470 for DPB1. Roughly five DR-DQ haplotypes were treated as single units for association and clustering because of strong linkage in the cohort. On average, around 240,000 unique TCR beta nucleotide sequences were sequenced per donor among a few hundred genotyped donors of the cohort, with roughly 20% of those sequences being non-productive. Findings and caveats that apply to the study as a whole: In vitro tests confirmed that a few of the cytomegalovirus-associated TCR beta chains recognize cytomegalovirus antigens. An association between a missense DCLRE1C variant and V-gene and J-gene trimming of TCR beta chains was found in a later genetic analysis and replicated in an independent cohort. A later analysis associated 17,000 or so TCR beta sequences with specific HLA alleles at a false discovery rate of 0.05. In an earlier analysis of fewer than 700 of the donors, most TCR beta V segments appeared in productive rearrangements about 87% or about 30% of the time, broadly matching IMGT annotations. According to a later analysis, TCR association rates differed among HLA loci, with DRB1 alleles showing the most associated TCRs and HLA-C alleles showing the fewest. In a later analysis, most CMV-associated TCR beta chains were found to appear HLA-restricted, with HLA associations seemingly driven largely by CMV exposure. A further reported finding was that TCR beta sequences accurately predicted the HLA-A and HLA-B alleles for most subjects in the first cohort. Only TCR beta chains were sequenced in this cohort, and the absence of alpha or paired-chain data limited detectable features. Because the 87-base-pair reads could not distinguish some IMGT-functional V segments, including TRBV6-2 and TRBV6-3, those segments were excluded. When HLA alleles, especially DR and DQ, strongly co-occurred, TCR associations were difficult to assign to individual alleles. A total of fewer than 200 TCR beta chains were listed by the study as associated with cytomegalovirus. Compared with the roughly 670-donor mean, donors in an Asian-associated ancestry cluster had fewer N-insertions in productive TCRs, according to a later genetic analysis. The sequencing pipeline was judged likely to have produced a cluster of highly shared sequence variants as a technical artifact. The presence/absence analyses assumed that sequencing depth was roughly uniform across donors, and that assumption may not be true. For the cohort, immune exposure information was limited to CMV serostatus. Because HLA typing was unavailable for some donors at each locus, only the typed subset was used in association tests. The classifier was reported to diagnose cytomegalovirus status with high specificity and sensitivity in both the original and validation cohorts. According to a later analysis, parvovirus B19, influenza, CMV and Epstein-Barr virus appeared linked to several top co-occurrence clusters. Linkage disequilibrium might explain the correlated functional status among segregating V segments, but an unknown experimental factor could not be ruled out. According to the authors, the approach could potentially be generalized to other disease states and immunological phenotypes. Across donors, most TCR sequences were observed very rarely, whereas some public TCRs were present in many individuals. Because counts were too low, seventeen rarely observed V segments, including chromosome 9 orphons, were left out of the earlier analysis of 500 to 750 of the donors. In a later analysis, HLA-associated TCR beta chains showed more clonal expansion and lower generation probabilities than non-associated chains that were equally common.

In its sample, this clone was seen a few times. Its antigen is not yet known. No much larger clone is present one base from it, and per-base qualities are unavailable. In total, around 600 healthy bone marrow donors made up the cohort. At the time of sampling, every cohort member was nominally healthy, though immune exposures that went unrecorded were likely present. The donor tested CMV seropositive and was one of the 289 seropositive cohort members. A peripheral blood sample was provided by each donor, and peripheral blood mononuclear cells were used for TCR beta sequencing. The Qiagen DNeasy Blood Extraction Kit was used to extract genomic DNA from the blood cell samples. The library was produced with the immunoSEQ multiplex PCR assay. For the multiplex PCR, a mixture combining 60 forward primers for TCR Vbeta segments and 13 reverse primers for TCR Jbeta segments was used. The CDR3 region of rearranged TCR beta genes was amplified from genomic DNA by a multiplex PCR assay. The Illumina HiSeq System was used to sequence the amplified TCR beta libraries as 87-base-pair reads. Under the source paper's analysis protocol: In a later analysis, tens of millions of unique TCR beta chains were counted across the approximately 640 repertoires, and roughly 11 million of these chains were shared by at least two donors. Raw reads were error-corrected and collapsed into unique sequences with a nearest-neighbor algorithm that merged closely related sequences to remove PCR and sequencing errors. Alignment of CDR3 sequences to IMGT reference sequences was used to assign V, D and J gene segments. For a sequence to be retained, at least a six-nucleotide match to both a V gene segment and a J gene segment was required. A rearrangement counted as productive if the CDR3 had no stop codons and remained in frame with V and J, and every other rearrangement counted as non-productive. CDR3 was defined by IMGT convention, running from the second conserved V-encoded cysteine to the conserved J-encoded phenylalanine. The earlier analysis of about 530 of the donors excluded any sequence lacking an unambiguous match to a single V gene segment. In an earlier analysis of 587 of the donors, a V segment was called functional when productive rearrangements were above 56.7%, and segregating when the standard deviation between donors exceeded 5%. A statistical classification framework was built to diagnose cytomegalovirus status from the catalog of TCR beta chain sequences. V and J gene assignment, in a later analysis, came from comparing TCR nucleotide sequences with IMGT/GENE-DB human TR gene sequences. The TCRdist pipeline was used in a later analysis to assign CDR3 sequences and most-parsimonious VDJ recombination scenarios. In a later analysis, every TCR beta chain was defined by the combination of its CDR3 amino acid sequence and its V-gene family, and reads without a unique V-gene family were dropped. A later analysis removed several hundred highly shared, low-generation-probability nucleotide sequences to deal with suspected cross-contamination and a sequencing artifact. In a later analysis, a clonal expansion index for each public chain was calculated from normalized within-repertoire ranks of inferred template counts. In a later analysis, generation probabilities were computed using a VDJ recombination model fitted to out-of-frame rearrangements, and the results were checked against IGoR. In a later analysis, hypergeometric tests were used to score TCR-TCR, TCR-HLA and TCR-CMV co-occurrence, with a repertoire-size bias correction applied to TCR pairs. A later analysis estimated false discovery rates by permuting HLA or CMV assignments 20 times. In a later analysis, co-occurring TCRs were grouped using DBSCAN, and TCRdist sequence similarity was added for clustering within HLA-allele-positive subsets. Repertoires with fewer than 30,000 or more than 120,000 public chains were left out of co-occurrence clustering, as were four to six repertoires with anomalous nucleotide sharing. What TCRdb holds here is the immuneACCESS table cut down to in-frame rearrangements. Part of the clones is not present; checked against another copy, under half of the missing clones reflect an unresolved V gene, and the others are unexplained. Clone size and the V and J calls come from that table; the DNA yielded D and trimming. Within this sample are 150,000 to 180,000 clones, with roughly three quarters of them counted one time only. The top ten clonotypes cover about 8.3% of the sample.

Between the V and J ends, shortened by 3 bases and 9 bases respectively, the junction contains 14 bases. The CDR3, cysteine through phenylalanine, is 12 amino acids long. Left in the record is the CDR3 DNA by itself, 36 bases read in frame from the first base. CDR1 and CDR2 are read off the germline V gene as SQVTM and ANQGSEA. The chain is made from TRBV29-1 and TRBJ2-5; the D segment could be TRBD2, given 5 matching bases. Sequenced sample: PBMCs. This sequence originates from a man in his thirties or forties in good health and CMV-seropositive. The CDR3: CSVEEASEAQYF. In nucleotide form, the sequence is TGCAGCGTTGAGGAGGCCAGCGAGGCCCAGTACTTC.